This T cell receptor (beta chain) was sequenced during a study of cytomegalovirus exposure and HLA in healthy donors. Repertoires were generated with immunoSEQ multiplex PCR, while TCRdb's copy carries only in-frame clones and drops some. The sample consists of fewer than 200,000 clones, nearly 90% of them appearing once. Trimming cost V 0 bases and J 7 bases; bases outside gene matches: 14. Germline V gene lookup returns CDR1 SGHRS and CDR2 YFSETQ. The CDR3 has 18 residues. The receptor's source is a man between 18 and 35 years old in good health and CMV-seropositive. V is TRBV5-1 and J is TRBJ2-2, with 8 bases lining up with TRBD1. The specimen was PBMCs. CDR3 nucleotides: TGCGCCAGCAGCTTGGAAGGTCGAGGCAGGGGGCTGGTCGGGGAGCTGTTTTTT. Its translation: CASSLEGRGRGLVGELFF.